The 5 T cell receptor beta chains below all came from one sample that was sequenced in a study of early T cells in non-severe SARS-CoV-2 infection. One entry per CDR3 protein results from TCRdb running MiXCR on the 5' RACE reads. Of some 49,000 distinct CDR3 sequences listed, approximately 8.4% are singletons. The sequenced sample was whole blood. These receptors originate from an adult who was a healthcare worker with PCR-confirmed SARS-CoV-2 infection or an uninfected control (not recorded which).

The V gene is TRBV10-2, the J gene TRBJ2-6; TRBD2 is a possible D gene (5 bases). Deletions cut 6 bases from V and 1 base from J, with 7 bases between. Germline CDR1 reads WSHSY; CDR2 reads SAAADI. CDR3 length: 14 residues. CDR3 sequence: CASREASGANVLTF. The DNA of the CDR3 is TGCGCCAGCAGGGAGGCATCTGGGGCCAACGTCCTGACTTTC.

This clonotype showed up just a few times. The chain employs TRBV29-1 and TRBJ2-2; the match to TRBD2 covers 8 bases. Looked up from germline, CDR1 is SQVTM and CDR2 is ANQGSEA. This CDR3 has 14 amino acids. V lost 4 bases to trimming and J lost 5 bases; unmatched junction nucleotides: 6. CDR3 coding DNA: TGCAGCGTTGTCAGACGGGAGGGGACCGGGGAGCTGTTTTTT. The encoded protein is CSVVRREGTGELFF.

This clonotype was detected ten times or more. The chain recombines TRBV18 with TRBJ1-2; unclear D gene. CDR1 is KGHSH, CDR2 LQKENI, per germline. V lost 6 bases and J 0 bases, leaving 11 bases between the germline ends. The CDR3 is 14 residues long. The CDR3 here is CASSAELANYGYTF. The CDR3 DNA is TGTGCCAGCTCGGCAGAGTTAGCTAACTATGGCTACACCTTC.

This clonotype was counted between two and nine times. This CDR3 is CASSLAGSGANEQFF. CDR3 coding DNA: TGTGCCAGCAGCTTAGCTGGGTCAGGGGCCAATGAGCAGTTCTTC. The V and J genes are TRBV7-7 and TRBJ2-1; tentative D call: TRBD1 (6 bases). Between the trimmed V and J ends, which lost 0 bases and 6 bases, there was a span of 12 bases. CDR3 size: 15 residues. Germline CDR1 reads SSHAT; CDR2 reads FNYEAQ (reference sequence). Full variable domain (missing parts from reference TRBV7-7 and TRBJ2-1): GAGVSQSPRYKVTKRGQDVTLRCDPISSHATLYWYQQALGQGPEFLTYFNYEAQPDKSGLPSDRFSAERPEGSISTLTIQRTEQRDSAMYRCASSLAGSGANEQFFGPGTRLTVL.

There are many counts of this clonotype. The V and J genes are TRBV20-1 and TRBJ2-5, with 7 bases matching TRBD1. Trimming took 2 bases from V and 4 from J; bases not matched to a gene: 10. The CDR3 sequence is 15 residues long. Germline values: CDR1 DFQATT, CDR2 SNEGSKA (reference sequence). CDR3 in amino acids: CSARPTGWLIETQYF. The CDR3 bases are TGCAGTGCTAGACCGACAGGGTGGCTGATAGAGACCCAGTACTTC.